The 9 T cell receptor beta chains below were found in one sample sequenced in a study of cytomegalovirus exposure and HLA in healthy donors. Use of 60 Vbeta and 13 Jbeta primers characterized the PCR. Sequencing was performed with immunoSEQ multiplex PCR; in TCRdb, only in-frame clones are kept and a portion is missing. This sample has 90,000 to 150,000 clones; 65% to 80% occur once, and the top ten carry 2.9%. The material sequenced was PBMCs. These TCRs come from a middle-aged woman in good health and CMV-seropositive.

The genes are TRBV19 and TRBJ1-4; D is uncertain. CDR1 and CDR2 from the germline V gene are LNHDA and SQIVND (reference sequence). With 3 bases removed from V and 14 bases from J, the gap between germline ends came to 19 bases. There are 14 residues in the CDR3. The CDR3 DNA reads TGTGCCAGTAGTATTGGATTCGGGGAAGGAGGGCTGTTTTTT. The encoded protein is CASSIGFGEGGLFF.

The chain combines TRBV5-1 with TRBJ1-1; D is unclear. V gave up 3 bases and J gave up 5 bases, with 17 bases separating them. Germline V CDR1 and CDR2: SGHRS, YFSETQ. This CDR3 region has 15 residues. The CDR3 is CASSWIAEGITEAFF. CDR3 nucleotide sequence: TGCGCCAGCAGCTGGATAGCCGAGGGAATTACTGAAGCTTTCTTT.

The genes are TRBV28 and TRBJ1-1; 7 positions agree with TRBD1. The junction had 9 bases not matched to a gene; V was cut back by 7 bases and J by 4 bases. Per germline, CDR1 MDHEN and CDR2 SYDVKM. CDR3 length: 14 amino acids. The CDR3 is CASIQGGSGTEAFF. CDR3 DNA: TGTGCCAGCATACAAGGGGGCTCAGGCACTGAAGCTTTCTTT.

In regard to this clone: One end of the junction varies from germline; a read error may be responsible. V is TRBV7-7 and J is TRBJ2-5; 13 bases align to TRBD2. This CDR3 is built from 16 residues. Germline lookup yields CDR1 SSHAT and CDR2 FNYEAQ (reference sequence). This chain's CDR3 is CASSAPGLAGWETQYF. DNA for the CDR3: TGTGCTAGCAGCGCCCCGGGACTAGCGGGATGGGAGACCCAGTACTTC.

The V and J genes are TRBV12-5 and TRBJ2-5; 9 bases line up with TRBD1. With 4 bases clipped from V and 4 bases from J, the junction kept 10 bases outside the gene matches. The germline gives CDR1 LGHNT, CDR2 FRNRAP. CDR3 length: 16 amino acids. The CDR3: CASGSRDRAVGETQYF. The CDR3, as DNA: TGTGCTAGTGGTTCGAGGGACAGGGCGGTGGGAGAGACCCAGTACTTC.

On this clone: Other DNA sequences in the sample encode the same CDR3. The rearrangement uses TRBV4-3 and TRBJ1-2, with TRBD1 matching 8 bases. The V segment lost 0 bases and the J segment 2 bases; nucleotides outside the gene matches: 2. The CDR3 consists of 15 residues. Germline assignment: CDR1 LGHNA and CDR2 YSLEER. The CDR3 nucleotides are TGCGCCAGCAGCCAAGATTGGACAGGGAACTATGGCTACACCTTC. Translating gives CASSQDWTGNYGYTF.

V gene TRBV5-6 combines with J gene TRBJ2-1; D ambiguous. Deletions cut 0 bases from V and 7 bases from J, with 5 bases between. Germline lookup yields CDR1 SGHDT and CDR2 YYEEEE. This CDR3 contains 12 residues. CDR3 DNA: TGTGCCAGCAGCTTGGTTGCGAATGAGCAGTTCTTC. Its protein product is CASSLVANEQFF.

This sequence joins TRBV5-6 and TRBJ1-2; 7 bases fit TRBD1. The junction had 12 bases not matched to a gene; V was cut back by 4 bases and J by 6 bases. There are 15 residues in the CDR3. Germline CDR1 is SGHDT and CDR2 is YYEEEE. CDR3 sequence reads: CASSPGDRVYDGYTF. CDR3 nucleotides: TGTGCCAGCAGCCCCGGTGACAGGGTTTATGATGGCTACACCTTC.

The gene calls are TRBV9 and TRBJ1-6; 9 positions match TRBD1. The CDR3 runs to 15 residues. V was clipped by 0 bases and J by 10 bases; unmatched bases: 5. Germline V gives CDR1 SGDLS, CDR2 YYNGEE. The chain's CDR3 is CASSVAGTGRSPLHF. The CDR3 bases are TGTGCCAGCAGCGTAGCCGGGACAGGGCGATCACCCCTCCACTTT.